These 13 T cell receptor beta chains were sequenced from one sample in a study of blood T cells in healthy people across ages (dated by TCRdb to between 2014 and 2017). The method behind the library was 5' RACE. This sample was sequenced with an Illumina HiSeq 2500. The second PCR ran for roughly 7 to 11 cycles and used a J-beta primer mix along with a sample-barcoded 5' primer. In-frame beta chains were kept once TCRdb had trimmed the public reads at Q25 with fastp and called clones with MiXCR. Rows are combined by CDR3 protein, so each entry shows the most common genes and DNA. The sample yields 1.5 million to 2 million distinct CDR3 sequences; about 35% were counted once. About 11% of the sample comes from the top ten. Sequencing was carried out using blood. Receptors were obtained from a woman aged 25 to 39 in good health.

This clonotype was observed a single time. This likely comes from a read error, as the CDR3 has no conserved phenylalanine or tryptophan at its end. This sequence joins TRBV27 and TRBJ2-7; possible D gene TRBD2, 6 bases. This CDR3 has 14 residues. V lost 4 bases, J lost 3 bases, and 13 bases lay in between. Germline CDR1 is MNHEY and CDR2 is SMNVEV (reference sequence). For the CDR3, the DNA is TGTGCCAGCAGTTCGGGGCCAGCGGGCTACGAGCAGTACTGC. Its protein is CASSSGPAGYEQYC.

On this clonotype: With a much larger clone just one base away, this may be a read error. This chain uses TRBV29-1 with TRBJ2-3; 7 bases align to TRBD1. Germline-derived CDR1 and CDR2 are SQVTM and ANQGSEA. Trimming took 6 bases from V and 7 from J; bases not matched to a gene: 10. The CDR3 sequence is 13 residues long. This CDR3 is CSVQGDGEYTQYF. The CDR3 DNA sequence: TGCAGCGTCCAGGGGGACGGGGAATATACGCAGTATTTT.

The chain combines TRBV6-6 with TRBJ2-3; no clear D. Germline CDR1 is MNHNY and CDR2 is SVGAGI (reference sequence). Trimming took off 9 bases at V and 0 bases at J, with 10 bases between the two ends. This CDR3 comprises 13 residues. The CDR3 sequence: CASQYSSTDTQYF. DNA for the CDR3: TGTGCCAGTCAGTACTCTAGCACAGATACGCAGTATTTT.

This chain links TRBV4-1 with TRBJ2-5; 7 positions agree with TRBD1. The J call may be wrong; the DNA end is better matched by TRBJ2-7. CDR1 MGHRA and CDR2 YSYEKL come from the germline V gene. The CDR3 totals 14 residues. The CDR3 protein is CASNQATGDYEQYF. Here the CDR3 DNA reads TGCGCCAGCAACCAGGCTACAGGGGACTACGAGCAGTACTTC.

This clonotype has just a few counts. It may be a read error: a sequence one base away is much more abundant. The chain carries TRBV29-1 and TRBJ2-7; TRBD1 aligns across 8 bases. Germline CDR1 is SQVTM and CDR2 is ANQGSEA. CDR3 length: 13 amino acids. V dropped 5 bases and J dropped 6; count of bases not matched to a gene: 9. This CDR3 is CSVQGAAPVEQYF. The DNA for the CDR3 is TGCAGCGTTCAGGGGGCTGCCCCTGTCGAGCAGTACTTC.

For the CDR3, the DNA is TGTGCCTGGAGTAGGACTAGCGGCACAGATACGCAGTATTTT. Protein sequence: CAWSRTSGTDTQYF. This chain links TRBV30 with TRBJ2-3; 9 positions match TRBD2. Germline V gene sequence: CDR1 GTSNPN, CDR2 SVGIG (reference sequence). The length of the CDR3 is 14 residues. The ends lost 2 bases at V and 1 base at J; junction bases unmatched: 1.

The chain recombines TRBV3-1 with TRBJ2-1, with TRBD1 identical over 10 bases. This CDR3 region has 20 residues. CDR1 and CDR2 (germline): LGHDT, YNNKEL (reference sequence). Trimming at V came to 2 bases and at J to 4 bases, leaving 17 bases not matched to a gene. CDR3 residues: CASSQTGTGVATFLYNEQFF. The CDR3 coding sequence is TGTGCCAGCAGCCAAACCGGGACAGGGGTAGCCACTTTCCTTTACAATGAGCAGTTCTTC.

This chain uses TRBV10-3 with TRBJ1-2, with D tentatively TRBD1 (6 bases). CDR1 and CDR2 from the germline V gene are ENHRY and SYGVKD. Trimming pared 4 bases from V and 4 bases from J, leaving 19 bases between. This CDR3 has 16 residues. The CDR3 nucleotides are TGTGCCATCAGTGGACGAACTACAGGGTCCCCCTATGGCTACACCTTC. Amino acids: CAISGRTTGSPYGYTF.

J is TRBJ1-5 and V is TRBV27, with 7 nucleotides matching TRBD1. V trimming: 5 bases; J trimming: 2 bases; junction bases outside the gene matches: 6. Germline values: CDR1 MNHEY, CDR2 SMNVEV (reference sequence). CDR3 length: 15 residues. CDR3 residues: CASSALGQGNQPQHF. In nucleotides, the CDR3 is TGTGCCAGCAGTGCTCTTGGACAGGGCAATCAGCCCCAGCATTTT.

This clonotype turned up a few times. The chain employs TRBV6-1 and TRBJ2-5; TRBD1 matches 10 bases. The CDR3 length is 16 residues. The germline gives CDR1 MNHNS, CDR2 SASEGT. V lost 5 bases and J lost 5; bases outside the gene matches: 11. CDR3 amino acids: CASSSPTGGRLETQYF. The DNA of the CDR3 is TGTGCCAGCAGTAGCCCGACAGGGGGCCGGTTGGAGACCCAGTACTTC.

This clonotype was recorded at least ten times. The gene calls are TRBV20-1 and TRBJ2-3; D remains unclear. The CDR3 is made up of 13 amino acids. Germline V lookup: CDR1 DFQATT, CDR2 SNEGSKA (reference sequence). V lost 3 bases and J lost 2, with 9 bases in between. The CDR3 is CSASTYTTDTQYF. The CDR3 DNA reads as TGCAGTGCTAGTACCTACACCACAGATACGCAGTATTTT.

This sequence joins TRBV20-1 and TRBJ2-1; tentatively, D is TRBD2 (6 bases). V lost 5 bases and J lost 6, with 20 bases in between. The germline gives CDR1 DFQATT, CDR2 SNEGSKA (reference sequence). The CDR3 totals 15 residues. In DNA form, the CDR3 reads TGCAGTGCTTTAGGGGTGGCGGGACTCCCCAATGAGCAGTTCTTC. Its translation: CSALGVAGLPNEQFF.

The chain links TRBV7-9 to TRBJ2-5; D assignment may be TRBD1 or TRBD2 (5 bases each). The last part of the DNA fits TRBJ2-7 better; the J call may be wrong. In germline, CDR1 is SEHNR, CDR2 FQNEAQ (reference sequence). The CDR3 runs to 14 residues. The CDR3 region is CASSFFEGSYEQYF. The CDR3 DNA sequence: TGTGCCAGCAGCTTTTTTGAGGGGTCCTACGAGCAGTACTTC.